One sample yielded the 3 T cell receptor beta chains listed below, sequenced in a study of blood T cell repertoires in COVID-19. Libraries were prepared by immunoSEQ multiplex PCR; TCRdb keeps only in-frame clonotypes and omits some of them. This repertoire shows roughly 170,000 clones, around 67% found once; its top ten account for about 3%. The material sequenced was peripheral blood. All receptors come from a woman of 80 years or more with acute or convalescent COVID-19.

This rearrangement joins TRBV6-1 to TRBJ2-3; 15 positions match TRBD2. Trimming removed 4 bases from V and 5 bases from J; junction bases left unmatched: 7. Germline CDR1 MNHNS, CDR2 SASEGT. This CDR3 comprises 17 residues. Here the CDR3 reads CASSVRGLAGGLDTQYF. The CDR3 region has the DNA TGTGCCAGCAGTGTCCGTGGACTAGCGGGAGGGTTAGATACGCAGTATTTT.

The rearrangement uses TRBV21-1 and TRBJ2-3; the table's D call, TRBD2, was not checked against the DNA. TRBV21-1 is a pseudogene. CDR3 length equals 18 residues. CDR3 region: CASSRGLAGGRGTDTQYF. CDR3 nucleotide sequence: TGTGCCAGCAGCAGAGGACTAGCGGGAGGGCGGGGCACAGATACGCAGTATTTT.

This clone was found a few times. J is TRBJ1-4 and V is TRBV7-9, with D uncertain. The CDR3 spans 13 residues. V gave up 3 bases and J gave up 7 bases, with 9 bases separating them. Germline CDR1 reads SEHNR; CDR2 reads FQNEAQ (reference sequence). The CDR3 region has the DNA TGTGCCAGCAGCTTTCGGTGGAGTGAAAAACTGTTTTTT. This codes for CASSFRWSEKLFF. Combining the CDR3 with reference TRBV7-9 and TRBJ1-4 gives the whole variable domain DTGVSQNPRHKITKRGQNVTFRCDPISEHNRLYWYRQTLGQGPEFLTYFQNEAQLEKSRLLSDRFSAERPKGSFSTLEIQRTEQGDSAMYLCASSFRWSEKLFFGSGTQLSVL.